This TCR beta chain was recorded in a study of T cell responses to AZD1222 COVID-19 vaccine. Study information: Analysis merged second doses at about 4 or about 12 weeks. Whole-study findings and limits: CD4 TCRs linked to vaccination spanned spike, dominating at 160-218 and 743-854.

V lost 0 bases to trimming and J lost 1 base, with 7 bases between them. Per the germline V gene, CDR1 is SGHRS and CDR2 is YFSETQ. This CDR3 is 14 amino acids long. Note on this clone: Its specificity is not known. Different DNA sequences within this sample yield the same CDR3.

The data were produced by immunoSEQ multiplex PCR, yet TCRdb's version contains in-frame clones alone and is incomplete. The sample has about 110,000 clones; about 85% are singletons. The chain employs TRBV5-1 and TRBJ1-1; no firm D call. Sequenced material: peripheral blood, taken on day 0 of AZD1222 vaccination. This sequence was found in an adult in good health. CDR3 nucleotide sequence: TGCGCCAGCAGCTTGGCCCAGACGAACACTGAAGCTTTCTTT. Encoded protein: CASSLAQTNTEAFF.